One and the same sample provided the 15 T cell receptor beta chains below, sequenced in a study of read filtering for tumor transcriptome and immune sequencing. From roughly 0.4 ug of RNA, a library with molecular barcoded alpha/delta and beta/gamma adaptors was made. In TCRdb, the reads were re-called with MiXCR into one record per CDR3 protein. The sample has about 58,000 distinct CDR3 sequences, roughly 12% seen once. Sequencing was done on a sample of a population of CD138-negative cells sorted from bone marrow. The receptors shown here come from a donor at least 40 years old with multiple myeloma.

To note about this clonotype: One base away lies a much larger clone, so this may be a sequencing read error. The final CDR3 position lacks the conserved phenylalanine or tryptophan, pointing to a likely read error. The CDR3 protein is CASSLASGGEKLFL. DNA for the CDR3: TGTGCCAGCAGCTTAGCGTCAGGGGGTGAAAAACTGTTTCTT. The chain has TRBV7-9 and TRBJ1-4, with 7 positions matching TRBD1. The trim removed 0 bases at V and 7 bases at J, leaving 2 bases unmatched. The CDR3 runs to 14 residues. Germline CDR1 reads SEHNR; CDR2 reads FQNEAQ (reference sequence).

A word on this clonotype: A far larger clone is one base from this, pointing to a likely read error. V and J are TRBV3-2 and TRBJ2-3; the DNA was not used to check the table's D call, TRBD2. TRBV3-2 constitutes a pseudogene. This CDR3 spans 16 amino acids. The CDR3 DNA reads as TGTGCCAGCCGCTTTCGGACTAGCGGCCGCACAGATACGCAGTATTTT. Protein sequence: CASRFRTSGRTDTQYF.

This clonotype was counted ten times or more. The genes are TRBV6-4 and TRBJ2-3; D call uncertain. The germline V and J ends were trimmed by 3 bases and 6 bases, with 13 bases remaining between them. The CDR3 runs to 14 residues. Germline V gives CDR1 MRHNA, CDR2 SNTAGT. CDR3 in amino acids: CASSESAAIDTQYF. The CDR3 nucleotides read TGTGCCAGCAGTGAGTCGGCCGCGATTGATACGCAGTATTTT.

This clonotype has a count of ten or more. The chain is built from TRBV5-6 and TRBJ2-7; weak D call: TRBD2 (5 bases). In germline, CDR1 is SGHDT, CDR2 YYEEEE. This CDR3 is 16 amino acids long. Trimming left V 0 bases short and J 2 bases short, with 15 bases between. The CDR3 region has the DNA TGTGCCAGCAGCTTGGGGGCGGACTTTCCCCCCTACGAGCAGTACTTC. Translated, it gives CASSLGADFPPYEQYF.

For this clonotype: This may be a read error, as it is one base from a much larger clone. The chain's CDR3 is CASSLQQGSYNGQFF. The DNA for the CDR3 is TGTGCTAGCAGCCTACAACAGGGCTCCTACAATGGGCAGTTCTTC. V usage is TRBV7-7 and J usage is TRBJ2-1, with a weak D call TRBD1 (6 bases). The CDR3 length is 15 residues. The germline V gene encodes CDR1 SSHAT and CDR2 FNYEAQ (reference sequence).

This clonotype was observed at least ten times. The chain joins TRBV18 to TRBJ2-7; D gene unclear. The germline V and J ends were trimmed by 0 bases and 4 bases, with 7 bases remaining between them. The CDR3 contains 13 residues. Looked up from germline, CDR1 is KGHSH and CDR2 is LQKENI. CDR3: CASSPPSDYEQYF. DNA for the CDR3: TGTGCCAGCTCACCACCGTCGGATTACGAGCAGTACTTC.

This clonotype has a count of ten or more. The J gene is TRBJ2-2, the V gene TRBV29-1; 9 nucleotides match TRBD1. From germline, CDR1 is SQVTM and CDR2 ANQGSEA. The trim removed 6 bases at V and 5 bases at J, leaving 10 bases unmatched. CDR3 length equals 15 residues. The CDR3 nucleotides read TGCAGCGTCGAACCTTTGGACAGGGGAACCGGGGAGCTGTTTTTT. Translated: CSVEPLDRGTGELFF.

At least ten counts were recorded for this clonotype. V gene TRBV12-3 or TRBV12-4 combines with J gene TRBJ2-1; D is perhaps TRBD2 (5 bases). This CDR3 has 15 residues. V lost 6 bases and J 2 bases, leaving 14 bases between the germline ends. CDR3 in amino acids: CASRSLARTYNEQFF. CDR3 DNA: TGTGCCAGCAGGTCTCTAGCTAGAACCTACAATGAGCAGTTCTTC.

This clonotype was observed at least ten times. V usage is TRBV12-3 or TRBV12-4 and J usage is TRBJ1-4; D ambiguous. V was cut by 6 bases and J by 0 bases, with 11 bases left in between. The CDR3 totals 15 residues. CDR3 coding DNA: TGTGCCAGCAGGGACGGCCCATCAACTAATGAAAAACTGTTTTTT. Protein product: CASRDGPSTNEKLFF.

This clonotype was detected ten times or more. The genes are TRBV20-1 and TRBJ2-1; 8 bases are shared with TRBD1. Trimming removed 6 bases from V and 9 bases from J; junction bases left unmatched: 10. Germline V CDR1 and CDR2: DFQATT, SNEGSKA (reference sequence). CDR3 length: 13 amino acids. CDR3 protein: CSARDRFGSEQFF. The DNA for the CDR3 is TGCAGTGCCCGGGACAGGTTTGGGAGTGAGCAGTTCTTC.

This clonotype was picked up a small number of times. V gene TRBV4-1 combines with J gene TRBJ1-5; perhaps TRBD1 as D (6 bases). Germline lookup yields CDR1 MGHRA and CDR2 YSYEKL. V was shortened by 1 base and J by 5 bases, with 15 bases between the two germline ends. The CDR3 loop spans 16 amino acids. Here the CDR3 reads CASSQGGRGVDQPQHF. CDR3 sequence (DNA): TGCGCCAGCAGCCAAGGTGGCAGGGGCGTCGATCAGCCCCAGCATTTT.

This sequence joins TRBV9 and TRBJ2-2; possible D gene TRBD2, 5 bases. Trimming took off 0 bases at V and 4 bases at J, with 13 bases between the two ends. Germline CDR1 and CDR2: SGDLS and YYNGEE. This CDR3 spans 16 amino acids. CDR3 sequence reads: CASSVGADFSTGELFF. CDR3 coding DNA: TGTGCCAGCAGCGTAGGGGCGGACTTCAGCACCGGGGAGCTGTTTTTT.

A word on this clonotype: A much bigger clone sits one base away, suggesting this may be a read error. The chain has TRBV6-5 and TRBJ1-3; the D is unclear. The germline V gene encodes CDR1 MNHEY and CDR2 SVGAGI. The CDR3 runs to 12 residues. CDR3 sequence reads: CASISSGSTIYF. The CDR3 DNA reads TGTGCCAGCATCAGCTCTGGAAGCACCATATATTTT.

Many counts were recorded for this clonotype. J is TRBJ1-4 and V is TRBV11-2; D gene ambiguous. V was clipped by 2 bases and J by 7 bases, with 2 bases between them. This CDR3 comprises 11 residues. The germline CDR1 and CDR2 sequences are SGHAT and FQNNGV. Here the CDR3 reads CASSLSEKLFF. The CDR3 DNA follows: TGTGCCAGCAGCTTAAGTGAAAAACTGTTTTTT. The full variable domain, completed using reference TRBV11-2 and TRBJ1-4, is EAGVAQSPRYKIIEKRQSVAFWCNPISGHATLYWYQQILGQGPKLLIQFQNNGVVDDSQLPKDRFSAERLKGVDSTLKIQPAKLEDSAVYLCASSLSEKLFFGSGTQLSVL.

This clonotype was seen repeatedly, ten times or more. The rearrangement links TRBV7-9 to TRBJ2-5; 11 bases align to TRBD2. Germline trimming cut 5 bases from V and 4 bases from J; bases unmatched to any gene: 0. The germline V gene encodes CDR1 SEHNR and CDR2 FQNEAQ (reference sequence). The CDR3 covers 13 residues. Written as DNA, the CDR3 is TGTGCCAGCAGCACTAGCGGGGGAGAGACCCAGTACTTC. Translated, it gives CASSTSGGETQYF.